Sequencing of this T cell receptor (beta chain) was carried out in a study of technical replicates of blood from a few donors. TCRdb's copy holds only in-frame clones and misses some; the assay was immunoSEQ multiplex PCR. The data show around 80,000 clones, around 94% seen once. The specimen was T cells isolated from PBMCs. The receptor comes from a human donor in good health.

The CDR3 bases are TGTGCCAGCAGAAGGGAGCCGCGGCAGCCCCAGCATTTT. Its translation: CASRREPRQPQHF. The rearrangement joins TRBV2 to TRBJ1-5; no definite D call. CDR1 and CDR2 from the germline V gene are SNHLY and FYNNEI. Trimming took 6 bases from V and 7 from J, leaving 13 bases between them. CDR3 length equals 13 residues.